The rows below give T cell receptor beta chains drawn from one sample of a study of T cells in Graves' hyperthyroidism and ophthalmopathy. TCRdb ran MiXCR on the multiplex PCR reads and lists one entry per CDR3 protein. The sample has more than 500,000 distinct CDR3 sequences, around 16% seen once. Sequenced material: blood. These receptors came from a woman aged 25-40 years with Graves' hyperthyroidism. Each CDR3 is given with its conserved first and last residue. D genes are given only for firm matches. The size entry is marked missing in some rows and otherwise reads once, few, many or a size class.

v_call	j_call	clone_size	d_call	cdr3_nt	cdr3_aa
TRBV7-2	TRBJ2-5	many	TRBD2	TGTGCCAGCAGAGTGGGACTAGCGGGAGGGTGGGAGACCCAGTACTTC	CASRVGLAGGWETQYF
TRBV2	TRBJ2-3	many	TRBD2	TGTGCCAGCAGTGGGGGACTAGCGGAAACAGATACGCAGTATTTT	CASSGGLAETDTQYF
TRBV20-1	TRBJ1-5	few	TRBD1	TGCAGTGCTCCTCCACCGGGACAGCTTAATCAGCCCCAGCATTTT	CSAPPPGQLNQPQHF
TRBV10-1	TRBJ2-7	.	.	TGCGCCAGCAGTGAGTCTAGGGGCTACGAGCAGTACTTC	CASSESRGYEQYF
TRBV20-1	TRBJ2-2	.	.	TGCAGTGCTAGGGAAAATGAGGGGGCCGGGGAGCTGTTTTTT	CSARENEGAGELFF
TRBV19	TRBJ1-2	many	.	TGTGCCAGTAGTATGTGGGAGGACTATGGCTACACCTTC	CASSMWEDYGYTF
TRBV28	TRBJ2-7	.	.	TGTGCCAGCAGTTTGGCCGCGGGACTCCCCACACACGAGCAGTACTTC	CASSLAAGLPTHEQYF
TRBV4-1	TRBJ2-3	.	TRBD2	TGCGCCAGCAGCCGAGGGACTAGCGGGAGTGATACGCAGTATTTT	CASSRGTSGSDTQYF
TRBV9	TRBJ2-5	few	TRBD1	TGTGCCAGCAGCGTAGGAACAGGGGGTCCGCAAGAGACCCAGTACTTC	CASSVGTGGPQETQYF
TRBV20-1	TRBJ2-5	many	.	TGCAGTGCAGACCGTCGCGGCGGGGCCAGGGAGACCCAGTACTTC	CSADRRGGARETQYF
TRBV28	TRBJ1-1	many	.	TGTGCCAGCAGTTTAGGGATCCAGGGCACATGGAGAGCTTTCTTT	CASSLGIQGTWRAFF
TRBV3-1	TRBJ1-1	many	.	TGTGCCAGCAGCCAAGGAGACACTGAAGCTTTCTTT	CASSQGDTEAFF
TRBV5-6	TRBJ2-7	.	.	TGTGCCAGCAGCTTTCCTCAGGGCAGCGAGCAGTACTTC	CASSFPQGSEQYF
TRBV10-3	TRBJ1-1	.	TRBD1	TGTGCCATCAGTACACAGGGGGCGGGCACTGAAGCTTTCTTT	CAISTQGAGTEAFF
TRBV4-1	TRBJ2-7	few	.	TGCGCCAGCAGCCAAGATAACGACGGGCTGTTGGACTACCCCTACGAGCAGTACTTC	CASSQDNDGLLDYPYEQYF
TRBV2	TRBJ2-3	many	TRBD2	TGTGCCAGCAGCAAGACTAGCGGGAGCTCAGATACGCAGTATTTT	CASSKTSGSSDTQYF
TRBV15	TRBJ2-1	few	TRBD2	TGTGCCACCAGCAGAGAGAGGGAGGGAAATGAGCAGTTCTTC	CATSREREGNEQFF
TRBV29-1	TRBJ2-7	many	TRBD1	TGCAGCGTTGGACAGGGTGGCTCCTACGAGCAGTACTTC	CSVGQGGSYEQYF
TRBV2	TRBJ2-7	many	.	TGTGCCAGCAGGAGGGGGGCCGCCGAGCAGTACTTC	CASRRGAAEQYF
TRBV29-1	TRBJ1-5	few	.	TGCAGCGCCGGAGGGGCGAATCAGCCCCAGCATTTT	CSAGGANQPQHF
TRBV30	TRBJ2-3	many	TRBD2	TGTGCCTGGAGGGGACTAGCGGGACTCACAGATACGCAGTATTTT	CAWRGLAGLTDTQYF
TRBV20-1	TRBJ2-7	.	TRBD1	TGCAGTGCTGCCAGGGGGAGTGCCAACGAGCAGTACTTC	CSAARGSANEQYF
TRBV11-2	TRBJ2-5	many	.	TGTGCCAGCAGCACAACTGGAGTCGCAAAGACCCAGTACTTC	CASSTTGVAKTQYF
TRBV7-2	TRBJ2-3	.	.	TGTGCCAGCAGCTTAGCGGAACTAGATACGCAGTATTTT	CASSLAELDTQYF
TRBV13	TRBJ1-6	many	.	TGTGCCAGCAGCCTGAGACAGAAACTCGATAATTCACCCCTCCACTTT	CASSLRQKLDNSPLHF
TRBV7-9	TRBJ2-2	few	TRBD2	TGTGCCAGCAGCTTAGCGACTAGCGGGCCGTACACCGGGGAGCTGTTTTTT	CASSLATSGPYTGELFF
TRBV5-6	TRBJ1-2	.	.	TGTGCCAGCAGCTTGGACAGGGATGGCTATGGCTACACCTTC	CASSLDRDGYGYTF
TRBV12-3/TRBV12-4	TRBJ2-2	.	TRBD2	TGTGCCAGCACCTTAGCGGGAGTCACCGGGGAGCTGTTTTTT	CASTLAGVTGELFF
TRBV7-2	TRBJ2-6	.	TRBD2	TGTGCCAGCAGCCAAAAGGGACTAGCGGGAGTCCGCTCTGGGGCCAACGTCCTGACTTTC	CASSQKGLAGVRSGANVLTF
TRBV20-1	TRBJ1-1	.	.	TGCAGTGCTAGGGCCGCGGGGCAGGGGCCGAACACTGAAGCTTTCTTT	CSARAAGQGPNTEAFF
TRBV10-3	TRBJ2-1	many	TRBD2	TGTGCCATCAGTGAGCCGGGTAGCGGGATAAATGAGCAGTTCTTC	CAISEPGSGINEQFF
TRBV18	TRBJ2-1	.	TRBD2	TGTGCCAGCTCACCACCTCTCGCTAGCGGGAACTACAATGAGCAGTTCTTC	CASSPPLASGNYNEQFF
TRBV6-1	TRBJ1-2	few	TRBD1	TGTGCCAGCAGACCGGGACAGGTATATGGCTACACCTTC	CASRPGQVYGYTF
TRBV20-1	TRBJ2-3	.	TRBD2	TGCAGTGCTACCGGGACTAGAACACAAGATACGCAGTATTTT	CSATGTRTQDTQYF
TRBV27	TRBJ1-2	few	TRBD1	TGTGCCAGCAGTTTCGCCCGGGACAGGTACGGCTACACCTTC	CASSFARDRYGYTF
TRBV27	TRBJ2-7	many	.	TGTGCCAGCAGTTTCCAGGGTGCCTCCTACGAGCAGTACTTC	CASSFQGASYEQYF